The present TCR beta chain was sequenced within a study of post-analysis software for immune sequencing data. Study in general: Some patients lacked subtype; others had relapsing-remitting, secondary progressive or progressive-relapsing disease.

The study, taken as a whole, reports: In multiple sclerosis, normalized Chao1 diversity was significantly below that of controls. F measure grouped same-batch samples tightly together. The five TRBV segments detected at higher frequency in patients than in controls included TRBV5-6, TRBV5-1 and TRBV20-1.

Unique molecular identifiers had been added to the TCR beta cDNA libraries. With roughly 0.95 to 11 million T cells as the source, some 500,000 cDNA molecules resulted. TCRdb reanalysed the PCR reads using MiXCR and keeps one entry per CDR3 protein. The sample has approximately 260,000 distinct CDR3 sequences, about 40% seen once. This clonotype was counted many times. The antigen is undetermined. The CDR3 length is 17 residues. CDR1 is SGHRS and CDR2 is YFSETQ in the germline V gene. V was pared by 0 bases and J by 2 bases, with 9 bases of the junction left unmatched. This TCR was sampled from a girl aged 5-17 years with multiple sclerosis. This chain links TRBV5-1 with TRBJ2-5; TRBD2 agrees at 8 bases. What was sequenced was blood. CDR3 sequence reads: CASSLAVALAVQETQYF. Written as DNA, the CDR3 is TGCGCCAGCAGCTTGGCCGTGGCACTAGCGGTTCAAGAGACCCAGTACTTC.